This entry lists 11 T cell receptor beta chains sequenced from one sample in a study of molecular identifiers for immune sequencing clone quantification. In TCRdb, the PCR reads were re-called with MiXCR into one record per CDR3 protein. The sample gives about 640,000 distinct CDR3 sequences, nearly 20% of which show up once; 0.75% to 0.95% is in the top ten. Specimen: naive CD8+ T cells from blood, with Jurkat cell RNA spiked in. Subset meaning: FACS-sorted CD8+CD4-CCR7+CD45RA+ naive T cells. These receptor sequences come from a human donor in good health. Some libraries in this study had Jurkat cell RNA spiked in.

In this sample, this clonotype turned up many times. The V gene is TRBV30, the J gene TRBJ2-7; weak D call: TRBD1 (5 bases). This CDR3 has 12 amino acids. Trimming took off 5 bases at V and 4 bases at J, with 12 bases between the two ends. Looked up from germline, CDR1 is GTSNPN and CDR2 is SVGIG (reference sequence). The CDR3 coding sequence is TGTGCCTGGGGCAGGGCAACGTACGAGCAGTACTTC. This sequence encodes CAWGRATYEQYF.

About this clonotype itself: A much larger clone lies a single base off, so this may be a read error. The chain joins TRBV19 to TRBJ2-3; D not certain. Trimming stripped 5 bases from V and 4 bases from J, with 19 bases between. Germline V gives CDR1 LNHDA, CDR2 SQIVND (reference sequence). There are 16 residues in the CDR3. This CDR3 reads CASSPRALESSDTQYF. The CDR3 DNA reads TGTGCCAGTAGTCCCCGGGCGCTAGAGAGTTCAGATACGCAGTATTTT.

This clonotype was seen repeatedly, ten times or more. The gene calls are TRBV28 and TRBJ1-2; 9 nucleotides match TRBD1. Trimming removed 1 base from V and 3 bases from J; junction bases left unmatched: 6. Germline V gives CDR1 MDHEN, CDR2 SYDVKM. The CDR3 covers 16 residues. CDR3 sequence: CASSLYGDREDYGYTF. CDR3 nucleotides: TGTGCCAGCAGTTTATATGGGGACAGGGAAGACTATGGCTACACCTTC.

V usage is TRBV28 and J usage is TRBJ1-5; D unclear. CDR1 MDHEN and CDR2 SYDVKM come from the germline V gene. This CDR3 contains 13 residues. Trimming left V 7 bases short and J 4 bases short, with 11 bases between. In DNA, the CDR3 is TGTGCCAGCACCCAAAGGGCGAATCAGCCCCAGCATTTT. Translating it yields CASTQRANQPQHF.

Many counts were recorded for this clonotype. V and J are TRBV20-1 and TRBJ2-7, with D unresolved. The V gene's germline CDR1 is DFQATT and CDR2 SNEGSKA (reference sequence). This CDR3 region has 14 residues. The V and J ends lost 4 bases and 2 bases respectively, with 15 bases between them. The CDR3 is CSATRLSTTYEQYF. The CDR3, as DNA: TGCAGTGCTACACGGCTCTCCACCACCTACGAGCAGTACTTC.

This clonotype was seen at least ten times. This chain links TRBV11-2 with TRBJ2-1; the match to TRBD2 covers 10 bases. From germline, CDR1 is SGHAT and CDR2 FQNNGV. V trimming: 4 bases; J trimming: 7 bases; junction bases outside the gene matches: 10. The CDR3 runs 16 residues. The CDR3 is CASSYLAGDLRNEQFF. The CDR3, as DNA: TGTGCCAGCAGCTACCTAGCGGGGGACCTTCGGAATGAGCAGTTCTTC.

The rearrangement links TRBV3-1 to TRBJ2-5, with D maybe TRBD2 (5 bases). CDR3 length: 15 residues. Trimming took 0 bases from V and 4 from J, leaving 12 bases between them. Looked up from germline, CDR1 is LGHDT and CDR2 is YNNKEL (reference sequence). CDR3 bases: TGTGCCAGCAGCCAAGATTACGGTGGAGGAGAGACCCAGTACTTC. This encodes CASSQDYGGGETQYF.

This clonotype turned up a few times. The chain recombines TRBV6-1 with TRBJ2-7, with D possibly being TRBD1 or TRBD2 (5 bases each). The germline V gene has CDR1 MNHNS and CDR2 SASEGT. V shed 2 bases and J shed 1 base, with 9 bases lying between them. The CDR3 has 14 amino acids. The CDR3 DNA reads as TGTGCCAGCAGTGAATGGGGGTCATCCTACGAGCAGTACTTC. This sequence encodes CASSEWGSSYEQYF.

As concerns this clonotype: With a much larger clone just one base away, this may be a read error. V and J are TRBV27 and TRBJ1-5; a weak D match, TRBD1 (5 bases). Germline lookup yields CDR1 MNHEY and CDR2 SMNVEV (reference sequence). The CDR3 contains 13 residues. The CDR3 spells CACSSDSGEPQHF. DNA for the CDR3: TGTGCCTGCAGTTCCGACAGCGGGGAGCCCCAGCATTTT.

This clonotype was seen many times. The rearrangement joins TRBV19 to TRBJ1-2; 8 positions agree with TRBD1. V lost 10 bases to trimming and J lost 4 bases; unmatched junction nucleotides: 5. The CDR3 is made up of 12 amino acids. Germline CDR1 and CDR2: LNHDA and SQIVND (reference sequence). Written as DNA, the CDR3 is TGTGCCACCAGACAGGGGCTCTATGGCTACACCTTC. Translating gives CATRQGLYGYTF.

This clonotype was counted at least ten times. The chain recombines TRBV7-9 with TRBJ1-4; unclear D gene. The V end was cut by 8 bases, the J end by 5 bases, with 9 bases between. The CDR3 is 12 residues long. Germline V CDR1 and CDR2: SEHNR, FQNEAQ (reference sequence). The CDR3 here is CASGDGNEKLFF. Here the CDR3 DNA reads TGTGCCAGCGGCGACGGAAATGAAAAACTGTTTTTT.